The source of this TCR beta chain is a study of T-cell reconstitution after alpha-beta-depleted transplantation in children. This sample's TCRbeta library carried unique molecular identifier barcodes. MiXCR, applied by TCRdb to the PCR reads, yields one record per CDR3 protein. The sample consists of some 250,000 distinct CDR3 sequences, more than 10% of them appearing once. This clonotype was observed at least ten times. The V gene end was trimmed by 1 base and the J gene end by 0 bases; junction bases not matched to a gene: 2. The CDR3 consists of 15 residues. In germline, CDR1 is SGHNT, CDR2 YYREEE (reference sequence).

The clonotype originates from a human donor who donated a stem cell graft to a child with acute lymphoblastic leukemia. The rearrangement joins TRBV5-4 to TRBJ2-3, with 7 bases aligning to TRBD1. The sample was PBMCs from the stem cell graft donor, taken from the stem cell graft. This CDR3 reads CASSLRQGSTDTQYF. In DNA, the CDR3 is TGTGCCAGCAGCTTGCGACAGGGTAGCACAGATACGCAGTATTTT. Full variable domain (outside the CDR3, taken from reference TRBV5-4 and TRBJ2-3): ETGVTQSPTHLIKTRGQQVTLRCSSQSGHNTVSWYQQALGQGPQFIFQYYREEENGRGNFPPRFSGLQFPNYSSELNVNALELDDSALYLCASSLRQGSTDTQYFGPGTRLTVL.